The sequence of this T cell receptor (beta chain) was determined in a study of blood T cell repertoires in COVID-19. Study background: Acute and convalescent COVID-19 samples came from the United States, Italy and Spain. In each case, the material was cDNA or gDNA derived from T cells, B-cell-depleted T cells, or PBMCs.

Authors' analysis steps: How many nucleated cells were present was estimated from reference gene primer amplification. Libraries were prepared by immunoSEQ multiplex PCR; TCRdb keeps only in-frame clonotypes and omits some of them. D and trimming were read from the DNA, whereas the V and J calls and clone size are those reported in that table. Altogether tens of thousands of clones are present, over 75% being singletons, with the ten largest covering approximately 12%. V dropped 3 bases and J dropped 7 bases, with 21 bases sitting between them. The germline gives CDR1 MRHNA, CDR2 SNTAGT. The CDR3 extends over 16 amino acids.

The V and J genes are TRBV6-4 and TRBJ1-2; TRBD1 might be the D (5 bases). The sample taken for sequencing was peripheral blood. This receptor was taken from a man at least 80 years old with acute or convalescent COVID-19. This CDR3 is CASSDSEGAGNRGYTF. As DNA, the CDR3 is TGTGCCAGCAGTGATTCGGAAGGGGCAGGGAATCGTGGCTACACCTTC.